Presented here are 25 T cell receptor beta chains from one specimen sequenced in a study of T cell responses to AZD1222 COVID-19 vaccine. Only in-frame clones appear in the TCRdb table, and some are missing; sequencing was by immunoSEQ multiplex PCR. The sample contains around 140,000 clones, approximately 94% of which appear only once. The specimen comprised peripheral blood, sampled on day 0 of AZD1222 vaccination. These receptors came from an adult in good health.

The chain combines TRBV3-1 (or the pseudogene TRBV3-2) with TRBJ2-1; 7 nucleotides align to TRBD1. CDR1 and CDR2 (germline): LGHDT, YNNKEL (reference sequence). V was pared by 3 bases and J by 9 bases, with 17 bases of the junction left unmatched. The CDR3 is 17 residues long. CDR3 in DNA: TGTGCCAGCAGCCAGGGTTGGACAGGTCTACAAGGGGGTGAGCAGTTCTTC. It codes for CASSQGWTGLQGGEQFF.

The V gene is TRBV12-5, the J gene TRBJ2-3, with D perhaps TRBD2 (5 bases). The V and J ends lost 0 bases and 4 bases respectively, with 11 bases between them. Germline CDR1 and CDR2: LGHNT and FRNRAP. This CDR3 contains 15 residues. This CDR3 is CASGLVRGWADTQYF. CDR3 sequence (DNA): TGTGCTAGTGGTTTGGTACGGGGATGGGCAGATACGCAGTATTTT.

The CDR3 region has the DNA TGTGCCAGCAGCCTGCGACTAGCGGGGTTCTACAATGAGCAGTTCTTC. Its protein is CASSLRLAGFYNEQFF. This chain connects TRBV11-2 to TRBJ2-1, with TRBD2 matching over 11 bases. J gave up 3 bases and V 5 bases, and 6 bases lay outside the gene matches. The CDR3 loop spans 16 amino acids. The V gene's germline CDR1 is SGHAT and CDR2 FQNNGV.

V usage is TRBV2 and J usage is TRBJ1-2, with D unresolved. Germline-derived CDR1 and CDR2 are SNHLY and FYNNEI. CDR3 length equals 10 residues. The germline V and J ends were trimmed by 7 bases and 8 bases, with 8 bases remaining between them. CDR3 nucleotides: TGTGCCAGCATTGGCGGGGGCTACACCTTC. Translating it yields CASIGGGYTF.

The rearrangement links TRBV5-1 to TRBJ2-5; D is uncertain. The CDR3 runs 12 residues. V lost 0 bases to trimming and J lost 4 bases, with 4 bases between them. Germline values: CDR1 SGHRS, CDR2 YFSETQ. The DNA for the CDR3 is TGCGCCAGCAGCTTGGAGGGAGAGACCCAGTACTTC. Translating it yields CASSLEGETQYF.

V and J are TRBV7-2 and TRBJ2-1; 8 nucleotides match TRBD2. The CDR3 loop spans 15 amino acids. Trimming removed 6 bases from V and 7 bases from J; junction bases left unmatched: 11. Germline V gives CDR1 SGHTA, CDR2 FQGNSA. CDR3 region: CASSSKRERPNEQFF. The CDR3 DNA sequence: TGTGCCAGCAGTTCGAAGCGGGAGCGGCCAAATGAGCAGTTCTTC.

This sequence joins TRBV11-3 and TRBJ2-2, with D possibly being TRBD2 (5 bases). Trimming shortened V by 4 bases and J by 1 base, and 13 bases separated the two germline ends. This CDR3 has 16 amino acids. CDR1 is SGHNT, CDR2 YENEEA, per germline. The CDR3: CASSSWSAGNTGELFF. In nucleotides, the CDR3 is TGTGCCAGCAGCTCCTGGTCGGCGGGGAACACCGGGGAGCTGTTTTTT. The full variable domain, with the rest looked up from reference TRBV11-3 and TRBJ2-2, is EAGVVQSPRYKIIEKKQPVAFWCNPISGHNTLYWYLQNLGQGPELLIRYENEEAVDDSQLPKDRFSAERLKGVDSTLKIQPAELGDSAVYLCASSSWSAGNTGELFFGEGSRLTVL.

The rearrangement joins TRBV4-1 to TRBJ1-5, with no clear D. There are 13 residues in the CDR3. Trimming pared 3 bases from V and 8 bases from J, leaving 11 bases between. Per germline, CDR1 MGHRA and CDR2 YSYEKL. This chain's CDR3 is CASSHQAREPQHF. As DNA, the CDR3 is TGCGCCAGCAGCCACCAGGCTAGGGAGCCCCAGCATTTT.

The chain has TRBV4-1 and TRBJ1-4; 9 bases agree with TRBD1. After removal of 5 bases from V and 4 bases from J, the junction contained 5 bases not matched to a gene. CDR3 length: 15 amino acids. Per the germline V gene, CDR1 is MGHRA and CDR2 is YSYEKL. The CDR3 bases are TGCGCCAGCAGCTTCCCGACAGGGGGTAATGAAAAACTGTTTTTT. This gives the protein CASSFPTGGNEKLFF.

This chain connects TRBV15 to TRBJ2-6; no reliable D call. Trimming cost V 4 bases and J 2 bases, with 12 bases left between them. The CDR3 contains 16 residues. CDR1 and CDR2 (germline): LNHNV, YYDKDF (reference sequence). CDR3 nucleotide sequence: TGTGCCACCAGCAACACTCGGGCGGCTGGGGCCAACGTCCTGACTTTC. The encoded protein is CATSNTRAAGANVLTF.

This clone has just one count. The V gene is TRBV19, the J gene TRBJ1-2; D uncertain. Trimming pared 10 bases from V and 4 bases from J, leaving 16 bases between. This CDR3 has 13 amino acids. In germline, CDR1 is LNHDA, CDR2 SQIVND (reference sequence). The CDR3 DNA sequence: TGTGCCACTCGAACGGAGTCAACCTATGGCTACACCTTC. It yields the protein CATRTESTYGYTF.

The J gene is TRBJ1-3, the V gene TRBV18, with D unresolved. The CDR3 runs 14 residues. Germline values: CDR1 KGHSH, CDR2 LQKENI. Trimming pared 6 bases from V and 1 base from J, leaving 10 bases between. The CDR3 loop reads CASSNGPSGNTIYF. As DNA, the CDR3 is TGTGCCAGCTCCAACGGGCCTTCTGGAAACACCATATATTTT. The complete variable domain, with remaining parts taken from reference TRBV18 and TRBJ1-3, reads NAGVMQNPRHLVRRRGQEARLRCSPMKGHSHVYWYRQLPEEGLKFMVYLQKENIIDESGMPKERFSAEFPKEGPSILRIQQVVRGDSAAYFCASSNGPSGNTIYFGEGSWLTVV.

The chain joins TRBV5-1 to TRBJ2-1; 10 positions match TRBD2. The germline CDR1 and CDR2 sequences are SGHRS and YFSETQ. V dropped 4 bases and J dropped 6; count of bases not matched to a gene: 4. The CDR3 has 14 amino acids. In nucleotides, the CDR3 is TGCGCCAGCAGCACATGGACTAGCGGCAATGAGCAGTTCTTC. This sequence encodes CASSTWTSGNEQFF.

The rearrangement links TRBV21-1 to TRBJ2-7; the DNA was not used to check the table's D call, TRBD1. TRBV21-1 is labeled a pseudogene. This CDR3 is built from 17 residues. CDR3 DNA: TGTGCCAGCAGCAAACCCTTTGAGGGGGTCCCCTCCTACGAGCAGTACTTC. Its protein product is CASSKPFEGVPSYEQYF.

This chain uses TRBV6-5 with TRBJ2-2, with TRBD1 matching over 7 bases. J lost 7 bases, V lost 2 bases, and 4 bases had no gene match. The CDR3 is 14 residues long. The germline gives CDR1 MNHEY, CDR2 SVGAGI. CDR3 in amino acids: CASSYGQGVGELFF. For the CDR3, the DNA is TGTGCCAGCAGTTACGGGCAGGGGGTCGGGGAGCTGTTTTTT.

The CDR3 reads CATRDDKSTDTQYF. The DNA of the CDR3 is TGTGCCACCCGGGACGACAAGAGCACAGATACGCAGTATTTT. This chain joins TRBV10-3 and TRBJ2-3, with D perhaps matching TRBD1 or TRBD2 (5 bases each). V was pared by 10 bases and J by 0 bases, with 14 bases between. The CDR3 spans 14 residues. Germline lookup yields CDR1 ENHRY and CDR2 SYGVKD.

This sequence joins TRBV19 and TRBJ2-3, with 10 positions matching TRBD2. CDR3 size: 16 residues. Germline assignment: CDR1 LNHDA and CDR2 SQIVND (reference sequence). Trimming at V came to 4 bases and at J to 8 bases, leaving 12 bases not matched to a gene. CDR3 protein: CASSTAWTSGPGTQYF. Here the CDR3 DNA reads TGTGCCAGTAGTACAGCCTGGACTAGCGGTCCTGGTACGCAGTATTTT. The full variable domain, in which reference TRBV19 and TRBJ2-3 provide the parts outside the CDR3, is DGGITQSPKYLFRKEGQNVTLSCEQNLNHDAMYWYRQDPGQGLRLIYYSQIVNDFQKGDIAEGYSVSREKKESFPLTVTSAQKNPTAFYLCASSTAWTSGPGTQYFGPGTRLTVL.

A single count supports this clone. The genes are TRBV6-1 and TRBJ2-7; no clear D. The CDR3 is made up of 12 amino acids. Per germline, CDR1 MNHNS and CDR2 SASEGT. Trimming removed 1 base from V and 4 bases from J, with 5 bases in between. CDR3 loop: CASSEGSYEQYF. CDR3 coding DNA: TGTGCCAGCAGTGAAGGGAGTTACGAGCAGTACTTC.

DNA for the CDR3: TGCGCCAGCAGCCAAGATAGGGACATGAACACTGAAGCTTTCTTT. This encodes CASSQDRDMNTEAFF. This chain connects TRBV4-3 to TRBJ1-1, with D possibly being TRBD1 (6 bases). Trimming took off 0 bases at V and 0 bases at J, with 8 bases between the two ends. The length of the CDR3 is 15 residues. Germline V gene data show CDR1 as LGHNA and CDR2 as YSLEER.

The rearrangement links TRBV3-1 (or the pseudogene TRBV3-2) to TRBJ1-1; unclear D gene. Germline values: CDR1 LGHDT, CDR2 YNNKEL (reference sequence). The V end was cut by 1 base, the J end by 5 bases, with 11 bases between. The CDR3 has 14 residues. CDR3 region: CASSQGAGGTEAFF. The DNA for the CDR3 is TGTGCCAGCAGCCAAGGGGCAGGCGGAACTGAAGCTTTCTTT.

The chain combines TRBV18 with TRBJ2-7, with D tentatively TRBD1 (6 bases). Germline-derived CDR1 and CDR2 are KGHSH and LQKENI. The V end lost 5 bases, the J end lost 0 bases, and 8 bases lay between the germline ends. This CDR3 region has 13 residues. The CDR3 DNA reads TGTGCCAGCTCAGGGGACAACTCCTACGAGCAGTACTTC. Translating it yields CASSGDNSYEQYF.

This rearrangement joins TRBV19 to TRBJ1-4, with 7 bases aligning to TRBD1. Germline CDR1 is LNHDA and CDR2 is SQIVND (reference sequence). The CDR3 is 14 residues long. V trimming: 8 bases; J trimming: 1 base; junction bases outside the gene matches: 4. CDR3 residues: CASADRETNEKLFF. The DNA of the CDR3 is TGTGCCAGTGCTGACAGGGAAACTAATGAAAAACTGTTTTTT.

The V gene is TRBV4-1, the J gene TRBJ2-7, with D perhaps TRBD1 (6 bases). The CDR3 extends over 15 amino acids. Trimming removed 0 bases from V and 5 bases from J, with 14 bases in between. CDR1 and CDR2 from the germline V gene are MGHRA and YSYEKL. This CDR3 is CASSQDKRRGDEQYF. The CDR3 DNA sequence: TGCGCCAGCAGCCAAGATAAGCGCAGGGGTGACGAGCAGTACTTC.

CDR3 sequence (DNA): TGCAGCGTTCCCTGGGGAGCGGGCGTTACAGATACGCAGTATTTT. It translates to CSVPWGAGVTDTQYF. The V and J genes are TRBV29-1 and TRBJ2-3, with D maybe TRBD2 (6 bases). V was cut by 5 bases and J by 3 bases, with 18 bases left in between. The CDR3 contains 15 residues. CDR1 and CDR2 (germline): SQVTM, ANQGSEA.

This chain connects TRBV4-3 to TRBJ2-6; 11 bases match TRBD2. The CDR3 spans 19 residues. The V gene end was trimmed by 0 bases and the J gene end by 4 bases; junction bases not matched to a gene: 8. The germline V gene has CDR1 LGHNA and CDR2 YSLEER. The CDR3 loop is CASSQDDLAGGRGANVLTF. CDR3 sequence (DNA): TGCGCCAGCAGCCAAGATGATCTAGCGGGAGGTAGGGGGGCCAACGTCCTGACTTTC.